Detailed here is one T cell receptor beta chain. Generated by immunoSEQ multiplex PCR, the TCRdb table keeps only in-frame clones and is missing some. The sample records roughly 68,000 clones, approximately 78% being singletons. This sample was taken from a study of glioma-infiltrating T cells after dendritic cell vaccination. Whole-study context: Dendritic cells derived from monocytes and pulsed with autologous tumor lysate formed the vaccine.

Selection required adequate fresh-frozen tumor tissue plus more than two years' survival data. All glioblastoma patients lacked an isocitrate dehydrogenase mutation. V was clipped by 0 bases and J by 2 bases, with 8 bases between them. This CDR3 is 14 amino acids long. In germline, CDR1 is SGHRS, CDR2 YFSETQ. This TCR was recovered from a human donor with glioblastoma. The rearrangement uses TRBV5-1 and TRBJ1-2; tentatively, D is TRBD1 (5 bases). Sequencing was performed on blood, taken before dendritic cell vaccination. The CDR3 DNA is TGCGCCAGCAGCTTGGCCGCAGGGAACTATGGCTACACCTTC. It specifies CASSLAAGNYGYTF.